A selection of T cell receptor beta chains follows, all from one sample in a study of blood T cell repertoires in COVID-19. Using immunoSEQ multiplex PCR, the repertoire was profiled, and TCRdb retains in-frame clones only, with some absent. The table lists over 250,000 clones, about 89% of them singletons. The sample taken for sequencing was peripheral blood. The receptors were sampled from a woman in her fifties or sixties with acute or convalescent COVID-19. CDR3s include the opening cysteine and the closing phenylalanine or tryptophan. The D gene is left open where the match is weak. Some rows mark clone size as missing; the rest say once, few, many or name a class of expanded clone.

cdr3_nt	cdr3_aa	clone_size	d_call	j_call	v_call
TGTGCCAGCAGCTTAGGACTAGCGGGAGGAGAGCAGTTCTTC	CASSLGLAGGEQFF	-	TRBD2	TRBJ2-1	TRBV7-3
TGTGCCAGCAGCTTGCAGGGCGACTACAATGAGCAGTTCTTC	CASSLQGDYNEQFF	-	-	TRBJ2-1	TRBV7-3
TGTGCCACCAGCACCCGGACAGGGAACGATGAGCAGTTCTTC	CATSTRTGNDEQFF	-	TRBD1	TRBJ2-1	TRBV15
TGCGCCAGCAGCCAGGGACTAGCGGGAGAGACCCAGTACTTC	CASSQGLAGETQYF	-	TRBD2	TRBJ2-5	TRBV5-1
TGTGCCAGCAGCTGGGGACTAGCGGGAACCTACAATGAGCAGTTCTTC	CASSWGLAGTYNEQFF	once	TRBD2	TRBJ2-1	TRBV5-4
TGTGCCAGCAGCTTATTAGGGGACTCCTACGAGCAGTACTTC	CASSLLGDSYEQYF	-	-	TRBJ2-7	TRBV7-9
TGTGCCAGCAGCCGCCCGGGACAGACTAACACCGGGGAGCTGTTTTTT	CASSRPGQTNTGELFF	once	TRBD1	TRBJ2-2	TRBV28
TGTGCCAGCCCACGTTGGGGGGACTACGAGCAGTACTTC	CASPRWGDYEQYF	-	-	TRBJ2-7	TRBV6-4
TGTGCCAGCAGCTTAACTTCGGGCGGGAGCTCCTACAATGAGCAGTTCTTC	CASSLTSGGSSYNEQFF	-	TRBD2	TRBJ2-1	TRBV7-3
TGTGCCAGCAGCCACTCCGGGACAGGGGCTGAAGCTTTCTTT	CASSHSGTGAEAFF	-	TRBD1	TRBJ1-1	TRBV14
TGTGCCAGCAGTGAAGTAGAGGTTAGCGGGGCCAACGTCCTGACTTTC	CASSEVEVSGANVLTF	-	-	TRBJ2-6	TRBV6-1
TGTGCCAGCAGCTTAAGTGGGAGTGGGTCCTACGAGCAGTACTTC	CASSLSGSGSYEQYF	-	-	TRBJ2-7	TRBV11-2
TGTGCCAGCAGCCTTGGGACAGGGAACACTGAAGCTTTCTTT	CASSLGTGNTEAFF	-	TRBD1	TRBJ1-1	TRBV11-1
TGTGCCAGCAGTTTAGCGTCGCGGCGCGAGTACTTC	CASSLASRREYF	-	-	TRBJ2-5	TRBV28
TGCAGCGTGGTACCCCGGGACAGGACAACTGAAGCTTTCTTT	CSVVPRDRTTEAFF	-	TRBD1	TRBJ1-1	TRBV29-1
TGTGCCAGCAGCCAAGATCGGACTAGCTTTTACGAGCAGTACTTC	CASSQDRTSFYEQYF	-	TRBD2	TRBJ2-7	TRBV3-1/TRBV3-2
TGTGCCAGCAGTTGGGACAGGGACACTGAAGCTTTCTTT	CASSWDRDTEAFF	-	TRBD1	TRBJ1-1	TRBV28
TGTGCCAGTAGTATAACGGGACAGGGACGGTACGAGCAGTACTTC	CASSITGQGRYEQYF	-	TRBD1	TRBJ2-7	TRBV19
TGCGCCAGCAGCTTGGCGGGACAGACCTACGAGCAGTACTTC	CASSLAGQTYEQYF	-	TRBD1	TRBJ2-7	TRBV5-1
TGTGCCAGCCGTAGGGGACTAGCGGACACCTACGAGCAGTACTTC	CASRRGLADTYEQYF	-	TRBD2	TRBJ2-7	TRBV2